This T cell receptor (beta chain) was identified during a study of cytomegalovirus exposure and HLA in healthy donors. On this clone itself: Its specificity is not known.

In the PCR, 60 Vbeta and 13 Jbeta primers were used. Study processing details: Roughly 10 million shared chains were among roughly 81 million unique TCR beta chains counted in a later analysis. This table comes from immunoSEQ multiplex PCR, and its TCRdb copy is limited to in-frame clones, with some not included. The V and J calls and clone size are taken from that table; D and trimming were inferred from the DNA. The table records about 170,000 clones, approximately 81% of them present only once. The CDR3 loop spans 14 amino acids. V dropped 3 bases and J dropped 3; count of bases not matched to a gene: 1. Germline loops: CDR1 SGHTA, CDR2 FQGNSA. Findings and limits, study-wide: The majority of CMV-associated TCR beta chains were reported as apparently HLA-restricted in a later analysis. The authors later linked a missense DCLRE1C variant to TCR beta V- and J-gene trimming. Three CMV-associated chains proved CMV antigen-specific in vitro.

Material for sequencing was PBMCs. The origin of this receptor is a male donor in good health and CMV-seronegative. The J gene is TRBJ2-7, the V gene TRBV7-2; 11 bases are shared with TRBD2. The CDR3, as DNA: TGTGCCAGCAGCTTTACTAGCGGGAGCTACGAGCAGTACTTC. Its protein product is CASSFTSGSYEQYF.